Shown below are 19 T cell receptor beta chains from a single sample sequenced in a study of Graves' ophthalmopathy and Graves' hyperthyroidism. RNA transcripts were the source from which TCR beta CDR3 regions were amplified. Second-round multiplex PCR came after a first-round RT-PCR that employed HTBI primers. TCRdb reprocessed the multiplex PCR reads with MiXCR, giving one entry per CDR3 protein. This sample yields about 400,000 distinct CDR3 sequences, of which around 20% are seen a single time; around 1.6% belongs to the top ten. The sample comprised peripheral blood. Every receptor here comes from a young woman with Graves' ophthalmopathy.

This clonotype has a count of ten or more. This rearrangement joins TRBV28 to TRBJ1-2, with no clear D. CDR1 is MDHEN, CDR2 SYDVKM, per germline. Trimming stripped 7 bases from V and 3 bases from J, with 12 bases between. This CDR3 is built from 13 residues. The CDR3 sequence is CASNPVGYYGYTF. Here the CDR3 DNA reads TGTGCCAGCAACCCCGTGGGATACTATGGCTACACCTTC.

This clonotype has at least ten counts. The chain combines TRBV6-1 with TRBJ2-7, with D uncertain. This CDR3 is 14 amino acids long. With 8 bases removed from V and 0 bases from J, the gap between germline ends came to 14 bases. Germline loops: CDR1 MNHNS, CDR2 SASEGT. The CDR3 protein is CASHFPQSSYEQYF. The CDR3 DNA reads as TGTGCCAGCCACTTCCCTCAGAGCTCCTACGAGCAGTACTTC.

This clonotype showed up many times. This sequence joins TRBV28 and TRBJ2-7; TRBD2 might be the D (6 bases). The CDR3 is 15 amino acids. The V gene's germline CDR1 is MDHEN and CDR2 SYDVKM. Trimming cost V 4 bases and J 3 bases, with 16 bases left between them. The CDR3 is CASSSGEAPLYEQYF. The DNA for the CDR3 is TGTGCCAGCAGTTCGGGGGAGGCTCCCCTCTACGAGCAGTACTTC.

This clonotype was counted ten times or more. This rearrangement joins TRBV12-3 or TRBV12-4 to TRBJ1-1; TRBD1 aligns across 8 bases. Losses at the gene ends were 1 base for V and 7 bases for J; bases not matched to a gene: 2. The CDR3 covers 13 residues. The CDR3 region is CASSLVQGGEAFF. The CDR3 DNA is TGTGCCAGCAGTTTAGTACAGGGGGGTGAAGCTTTCTTT.

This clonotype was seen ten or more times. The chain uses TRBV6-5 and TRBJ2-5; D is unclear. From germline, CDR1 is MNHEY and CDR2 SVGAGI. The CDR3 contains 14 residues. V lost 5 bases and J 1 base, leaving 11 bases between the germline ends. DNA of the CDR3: TGTGCCAGCAGTCGTAGCAGAATCCAAGAGACCCAGTACTTC. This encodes CASSRSRIQETQYF.

CDR3 residues: CASSSQTGGEQYF. CDR3 coding DNA: TGCGCCAGCAGCTCCCAGACAGGGGGGGAGCAGTACTTC. The chain links TRBV5-1 to TRBJ2-7; 9 bases line up with TRBD1. J was trimmed by 7 bases and V by 3 bases; bases with no gene match: 5. The germline CDR1 and CDR2 sequences are SGHRS and YFSETQ. The CDR3 runs 13 residues.

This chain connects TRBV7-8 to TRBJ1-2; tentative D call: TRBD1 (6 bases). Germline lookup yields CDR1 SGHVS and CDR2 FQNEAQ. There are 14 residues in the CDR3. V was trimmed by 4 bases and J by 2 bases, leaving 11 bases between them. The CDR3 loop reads CASSSRQANYGYTF. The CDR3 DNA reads TGTGCCAGCAGCTCTCGACAGGCCAACTATGGCTACACCTTC.

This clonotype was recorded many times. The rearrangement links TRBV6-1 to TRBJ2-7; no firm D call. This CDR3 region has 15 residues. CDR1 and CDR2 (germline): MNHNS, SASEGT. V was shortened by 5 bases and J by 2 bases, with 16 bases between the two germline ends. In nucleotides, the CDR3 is TGTGCCAGCAGTAAGGACCCAGCAGGTACCTACGAGCAGTACTTC. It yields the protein CASSKDPAGTYEQYF.

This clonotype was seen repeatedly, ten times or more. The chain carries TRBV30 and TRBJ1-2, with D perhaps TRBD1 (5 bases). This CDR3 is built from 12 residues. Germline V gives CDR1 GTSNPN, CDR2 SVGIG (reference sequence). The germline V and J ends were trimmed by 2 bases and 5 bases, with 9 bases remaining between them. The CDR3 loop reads CAWSMQGYGYTF. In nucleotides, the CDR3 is TGTGCCTGGAGTATGCAGGGATATGGCTACACCTTC.

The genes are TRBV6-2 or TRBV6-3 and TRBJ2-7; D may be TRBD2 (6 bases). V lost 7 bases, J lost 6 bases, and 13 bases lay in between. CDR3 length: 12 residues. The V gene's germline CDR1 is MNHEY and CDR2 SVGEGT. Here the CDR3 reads CASTEGPREQYF. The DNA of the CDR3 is TGTGCCAGCACGGAGGGGCCTCGCGAGCAGTACTTC.

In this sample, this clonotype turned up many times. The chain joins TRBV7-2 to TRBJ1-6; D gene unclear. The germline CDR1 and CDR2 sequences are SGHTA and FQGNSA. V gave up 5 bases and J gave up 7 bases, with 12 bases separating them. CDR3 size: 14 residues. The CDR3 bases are TGTGCCAGCAGCCCGCGAAGGGTGAATTCACCCCTCCACTTT. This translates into CASSPRRVNSPLHF.

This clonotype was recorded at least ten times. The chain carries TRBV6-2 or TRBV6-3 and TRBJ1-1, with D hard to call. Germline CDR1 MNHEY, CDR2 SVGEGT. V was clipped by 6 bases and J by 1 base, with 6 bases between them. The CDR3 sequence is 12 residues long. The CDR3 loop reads CASRLGNTEAFF. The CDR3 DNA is TGTGCCAGCAGGCTGGGGAACACTGAAGCTTTCTTT.

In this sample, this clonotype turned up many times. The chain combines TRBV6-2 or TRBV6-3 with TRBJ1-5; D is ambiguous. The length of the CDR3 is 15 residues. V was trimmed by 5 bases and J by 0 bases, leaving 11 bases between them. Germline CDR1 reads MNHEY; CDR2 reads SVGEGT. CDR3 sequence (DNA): TGTGCCAGCAGTCAACAGAGAAATAGCAATCAGCCCCAGCATTTT. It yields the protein CASSQQRNSNQPQHF.

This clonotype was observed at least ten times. CDR3 DNA sequence: TGTGCCAGCAGTTTCAGGGGGCTAGGTCAGCCCCAGCATTTT. This gives the protein CASSFRGLGQPQHF. The J gene is TRBJ1-5, the V gene TRBV27, with 8 nucleotides matching TRBD1. The trim removed 3 bases at V and 6 bases at J, leaving 4 bases unmatched. CDR1 and CDR2 from the germline V gene are MNHEY and SMNVEV (reference sequence). This CDR3 is built from 14 residues.

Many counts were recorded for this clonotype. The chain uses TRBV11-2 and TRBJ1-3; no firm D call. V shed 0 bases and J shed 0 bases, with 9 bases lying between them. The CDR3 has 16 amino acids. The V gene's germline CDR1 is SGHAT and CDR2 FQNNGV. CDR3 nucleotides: TGTGCCAGCAGCTTAGATCGCCGCAGCTCTGGAAACACCATATATTTT. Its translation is CASSLDRRSSGNTIYF.

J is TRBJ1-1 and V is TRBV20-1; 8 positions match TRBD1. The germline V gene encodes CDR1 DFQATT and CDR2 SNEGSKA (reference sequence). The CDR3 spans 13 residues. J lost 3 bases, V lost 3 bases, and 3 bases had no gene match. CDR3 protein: CSARDRVYTEAFF. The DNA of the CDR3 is TGCAGTGCTAGGGACAGGGTGTACACTGAAGCTTTCTTT.

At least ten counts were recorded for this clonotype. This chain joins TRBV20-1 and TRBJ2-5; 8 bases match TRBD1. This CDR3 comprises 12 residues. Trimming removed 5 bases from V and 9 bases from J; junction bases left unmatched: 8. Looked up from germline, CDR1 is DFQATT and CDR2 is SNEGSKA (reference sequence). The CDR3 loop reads CSALRQGKPQYF. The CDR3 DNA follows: TGCAGTGCTTTGCGACAGGGGAAGCCCCAGTACTTC.

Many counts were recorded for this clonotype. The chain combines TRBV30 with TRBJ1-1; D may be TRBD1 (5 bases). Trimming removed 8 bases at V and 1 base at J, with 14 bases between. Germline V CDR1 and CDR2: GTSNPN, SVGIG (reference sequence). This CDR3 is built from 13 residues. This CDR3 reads CAGDGGTNTEAFF. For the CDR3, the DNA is TGTGCCGGCGACGGGGGGACGAACACTGAAGCTTTCTTT. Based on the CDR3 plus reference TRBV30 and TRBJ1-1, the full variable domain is SQTIHQWPATLVQPVGSPLSLECTVEGTSNPNLYWYRQAAGRGLQLLFYSVGIGQISSEVPQNLSASRPQDRQFILSSKKLLLSDSGFYLCAGDGGTNTEAFFGQGTRLTVV.

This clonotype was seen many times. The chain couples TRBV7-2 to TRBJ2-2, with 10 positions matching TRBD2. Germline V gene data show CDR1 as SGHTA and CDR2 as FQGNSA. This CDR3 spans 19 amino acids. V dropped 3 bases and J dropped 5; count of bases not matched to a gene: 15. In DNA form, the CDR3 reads TGTGCCAGCAGCTTTTCCGGGACTAGCGACCCCCCGGCGACCGGGGAGCTGTTTTTT. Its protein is CASSFSGTSDPPATGELFF. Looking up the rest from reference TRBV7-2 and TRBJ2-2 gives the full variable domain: GAGVSQSPSNKVTEKGKDVELRCDPISGHTALYWYRQSLGQGLEFLIYFQGNSAPDKSGLPSDRFSAERTGGSVSTLTIQRTQQEDSAVYLCASSFSGTSDPPATGELFFGEGSRLTVL.